The T cell receptor beta chain described here comes from a study of cytomegalovirus exposure and HLA in healthy donors. Findings and limits, study-wide: As a later analysis revealed, the rate of TCR association differed by HLA locus, with DRB1 most and HLA-C fewest.

Details on this clone: What it binds is not known.

V lost 2 bases to trimming and J lost 0 bases, with 8 bases between them. The germline V gene encodes CDR1 GTSNPN and CDR2 SVGIG (reference sequence). This CDR3 contains 15 residues. This PCR relied on a set of 60 Vbeta primers and 13 Jbeta primers. Measured with immunoSEQ multiplex PCR; TCRdb has only the in-frame clones, and not every one. The sample lists approximately 210,000 clones, approximately 85% seen once, with approximately 1.5% in the top ten. Sequencing was carried out using PBMCs. The chain recombines TRBV30 with TRBJ1-6, with D maybe TRBD1 (6 bases). The TCR comes from a girl between 10 and 17 years old in good health and CMV-seropositive. The DNA for the CDR3 is TGTGCCTGGAGTACAGGGAGCTCCTATAATTCACCCCTCCACTTT. Translating gives CAWSTGSSYNSPLHF.